This is a list of T cell receptor beta chains from one sample in a study of blood T cells in healthy people across ages. TCRdb redid the calling of the 5' RACE reads with MiXCR, one entry per CDR3 protein. This table holds more than 600,000 distinct CDR3 sequences, around 25% found once. This sample also appeared in a second study, on T cells of mothers and their children.

The sequencing input was blood. All receptors come from a boy aged 5-17 years in good health. CDR3s include the opening cysteine and the closing phenylalanine or tryptophan. A D gene is named only where the DNA matches it firmly. For some rows the clone size is stated as once, few or many, or as a class when expanded; others skip it.

CASSPSGIETQYF,TGTGCCAGCAGCCCGTCGGGGATCGAGACCCAGTACTTC,TRBV6-6,NA,TRBJ2-5,NA
CASSAAKGLVKNIQYF,TGTGCCAGCAGCGCTGCCAAAGGACTAGTCAAAAACATTCAGTACTTC,TRBV25-1,NA,TRBJ2-4,TRBD2
CSVGQWDTEAFF,TGCAGCGTTGGACAGTGGGACACTGAAGCTTTCTTT,TRBV29-1,few,TRBJ1-1,NA
CASSSPAGQSYGYTF,TGTGCCAGCAGTTCACCCGCGGGGCAGAGCTATGGCTACACCTTC,TRBV28,few,TRBJ1-2,NA
CAASDPTDSYEQYF,TGTGCCGCCAGTGATCCGACTGATTCCTACGAGCAGTACTTC,TRBV24-1,few,TRBJ2-7,NA
CAGSQDYGSTTDEQYF,TGTGCCGGCAGCCAAGATTACGGGTCCACTACGGACGAGCAGTACTTC,TRBV3-1,NA,TRBJ2-7,NA
CASSVRRTGTGNEQFF,TGTGCCAGCAGCGTAAGGAGAACTGGGACAGGTAATGAGCAGTTCTTC,TRBV9,few,TRBJ2-1,TRBD1
CASSVGLAGESEQFF,TGTGCCAGCAGTGTTGGACTAGCGGGAGAAAGTGAGCAGTTCTTC,TRBV6-1,NA,TRBJ2-1,TRBD2
CASTMYLKETQYF,TGTGCCAGCACCATGTATCTGAAAGAGACCCAGTACTTC,TRBV12-3/TRBV12-4,few,TRBJ2-5,NA
CASRQALGDIQYF,TGTGCCAGCAGGCAAGCCCTCGGCGACATTCAGTACTTC,TRBV6-2/TRBV6-3,few,TRBJ2-4,NA
CASSWDGTGSETQYF,TGCGCCAGCAGCTGGGACGGGACAGGGTCAGAGACCCAGTACTTC,TRBV4-1,NA,TRBJ2-5,TRBD1
CASSPDMGLIIQYF,TGTGCCAGCAGTCCGGATATGGGACTCATCATTCAGTACTTC,TRBV28,few,TRBJ2-4,NA
CASSLVPGTVLETQYF,TGTGCCAGCAGCTTAGTGCCAGGGACGGTTTTGGAGACCCAGTACTTC,TRBV7-9,NA,TRBJ2-5,NA
CASSLGQGKGSYNSPLHF,TGTGCCAGCAGCTTAGGACAGGGGAAGGGCTCCTATAATTCACCCCTCCACTTT,TRBV7-2,once,TRBJ1-6,TRBD1
CASSLFRVADYGYTF,TGTGCCAGCAGTTTATTCCGTGTCGCAGACTATGGCTACACCTTC,TRBV12-3/TRBV12-4,NA,TRBJ1-2,NA
CASSQYGPINNEQFF,TGCGCCAGCAGCCAATACGGACCCATCAACAATGAGCAGTTCTTC,TRBV4-3,NA,TRBJ2-1,NA
CASSSTGGYTF,TGTGCCAGCAGTTCGACAGGGGGCTACACCTTC,TRBV12-3/TRBV12-4,few,TRBJ1-2,TRBD1
CASSQERGGVNEQFF,TGCGCCAGCAGCCAAGAGCGGGGGGGCGTCAATGAGCAGTTCTTC,TRBV4-3,few,TRBJ2-1,TRBD2
CASRSSAFAGTPKEETQYF,TGTGCCAGCAGGTCATCGGCGTTCGCCGGGACCCCCAAGGAGGAGACCCAGTACTTC,TRBV28,few,TRBJ2-5,NA
CASSLRAGGRYEQYF,TGTGCCAGCAGCTTAAGGGCAGGGGGCCGCTACGAGCAGTACTTC,TRBV11-2,NA,TRBJ2-7,TRBD1
CASSFPSDRPTYEQYF,TGTGCCAGCAGTTTCCCAAGCGACAGGCCAACCTACGAGCAGTACTTC,TRBV12-3/TRBV12-4,NA,TRBJ2-7,NA
CASSYVGTEAFF,TGTGCCAGCAGTTACGTGGGGACTGAAGCTTTCTTT,TRBV6-2/TRBV6-3,few,TRBJ1-1,NA
CAISEVDSSYNEQFF,TGTGCCATCAGTGAGGTGGACAGCTCCTACAATGAGCAGTTCTTC,TRBV10-3,few,TRBJ2-1,NA
CASRAGPDSYNEQFF,TGTGCCAGCAGGGCGGGACCCGACTCCTACAATGAGCAGTTCTTC,TRBV6-1,NA,TRBJ2-1,NA
CASSYSGGSPPDTQYF,TGTGCCAGCAGTTACTCTGGCGGGAGCCCACCCGATACGCAGTATTTT,TRBV6-2/TRBV6-3,NA,TRBJ2-3,TRBD2
CASSQGWASYQETQYF,TGTGCCAGCAGTCAAGGGTGGGCTTCGTACCAAGAGACCCAGTACTTC,TRBV6-1,few,TRBJ2-5,NA
CAASPGGRETQYF,TGTGCCGCCTCCCCGGGGGGGCGTGAGACCCAGTACTTC,TRBV10-3,few,TRBJ2-5,TRBD2
CASSLARWPPVDEQFF,TGTGCCAGCAGCTTAGCGCGCTGGCCTCCAGTCGATGAGCAGTTCTTC,TRBV13,NA,TRBJ2-1,NA
CASSVGQGYNEQFF,TGTGCCAGCAGCGTTGGACAGGGATACAATGAGCAGTTCTTC,TRBV7-2,few,TRBJ2-1,TRBD1
CASSLWGTGLQETQYF,TGTGCCAGCAGCTTATGGGGGACAGGACTACAAGAGACCCAGTACTTC,TRBV7-3,NA,TRBJ2-5,TRBD1
CASSLLLAHEQFF,TGTGCCAGCAGCTTATTACTAGCACACGAGCAGTTCTTC,TRBV7-6,NA,TRBJ2-1,NA
CSASLAGVYQETQYF,TGCAGTGCCTCCCTAGCGGGAGTGTACCAAGAGACCCAGTACTTC,TRBV20-1,NA,TRBJ2-5,TRBD2
CASSSPQAGATDTQYF,TGTGCCAGCAGTTCTCCCCAGGCGGGAGCCACAGATACGCAGTATTTT,TRBV28,few,TRBJ2-3,TRBD2
CASSLTGQGPWGIQYF,TGTGCCAGCAGCTTAACCGGACAGGGCCCTTGGGGCATTCAGTACTTC,TRBV7-9,NA,TRBJ2-4,TRBD1
CASSLGGTPLHF,TGTGCCAGCAGCTTGGGGGGTACACCCCTCCACTTT,TRBV5-6,NA,TRBJ1-6,NA
CASSEARTGGNGYTF,TGTGCCAGCAGTGAAGCCCGAACAGGGGGCAATGGCTACACCTTC,TRBV6-1,NA,TRBJ1-2,TRBD1
CASRLTGEPLEQYF,TGTGCTAGTCGACTAACAGGGGAACCCCTTGAGCAGTACTTC,TRBV12-5,NA,TRBJ2-7,TRBD1
CASSTQPTAFTNSPLHF,TGTGCCAGCAGCACCCAACCGACGGCCTTTACTAATTCACCCCTCCACTTT,TRBV9,NA,TRBJ1-6,NA
CASSPQSRKGTEAFF,TGTGCCAGCAGTCCCCAATCGCGGAAGGGGACTGAAGCTTTCTTT,TRBV12-3/TRBV12-4,few,TRBJ1-1,NA
CATSDQVGGRIVKNIQYF,TGTGCCACCAGTGATCAAGTAGGGGGGAGAATAGTCAAAAACATTCAGTACTTC,TRBV24-1,few,TRBJ2-4,NA
CASSSLLAHERFF,TGCGCCAGCAGCTCGCTACTAGCCCATGAGCGGTTCTTC,TRBV5-1,NA,TRBJ2-5,NA
CASSYGASGDTQYF,TGTGCCAGCAGTTACGGGGCAAGCGGGGATACGCAGTATTTT,TRBV6-6,NA,TRBJ2-3,NA
CASSLQRTAGELFF,TGTGCCAGCAGCTTACAACGGACAGCCGGGGAACTGTTTTTT,TRBV7-2,NA,TRBJ1-4,NA
CASSLAGGGELLF,TGTGCCAGCAGTCTAGCGGGAGGCGGGGAGCTGCTTTTT,TRBV12-3/TRBV12-4,few,TRBJ2-2,TRBD2
CASSSDLGHRRTEQYF,TGTGCCAGCAGCTCAGACCTGGGACACCGAAGGACCGAGCAGTACTTC,TRBV7-2,NA,TRBJ2-7,NA
CASSFSSEVYNEQFF,TGTGCCAGCAGTTTCTCAAGCGAGGTCTACAATGAGCAGTTCTTC,TRBV12-3/TRBV12-4,NA,TRBJ2-1,NA
CASSIEGNTEAFF,TGTGCCAGTAGTATAGAGGGGAACACTGAAGCTTTCTTT,TRBV19,few,TRBJ1-1,NA
CSGRMVDGYTF,TGCAGCGGGCGGATGGTGGATGGCTACACCTTC,TRBV29-1,NA,TRBJ1-2,NA
CSVADSRRRGKLFF,TGCAGCGTTGCGGACAGTCGGAGAAGGGGAAAACTGTTTTTT,TRBV29-1,NA,TRBJ1-4,NA
CSARGLRGRRTQYF,TGCAGTGCTAGAGGTTTAAGGGGGCGTAGGACCCAGTACTTC,TRBV20-1,few,TRBJ2-5,TRBD1
CASRAGGSTDTQYF,TGTGCCAGCAGGGCCGGCGGGAGCACAGATACGCAGTATTTT,TRBV12-3/TRBV12-4,NA,TRBJ2-3,NA
CSVEAPNTGELFF,TGCAGCGTTGAAGCCCCGAACACCGGGGAGCTGTTTTTT,TRBV29-1,few,TRBJ2-2,NA